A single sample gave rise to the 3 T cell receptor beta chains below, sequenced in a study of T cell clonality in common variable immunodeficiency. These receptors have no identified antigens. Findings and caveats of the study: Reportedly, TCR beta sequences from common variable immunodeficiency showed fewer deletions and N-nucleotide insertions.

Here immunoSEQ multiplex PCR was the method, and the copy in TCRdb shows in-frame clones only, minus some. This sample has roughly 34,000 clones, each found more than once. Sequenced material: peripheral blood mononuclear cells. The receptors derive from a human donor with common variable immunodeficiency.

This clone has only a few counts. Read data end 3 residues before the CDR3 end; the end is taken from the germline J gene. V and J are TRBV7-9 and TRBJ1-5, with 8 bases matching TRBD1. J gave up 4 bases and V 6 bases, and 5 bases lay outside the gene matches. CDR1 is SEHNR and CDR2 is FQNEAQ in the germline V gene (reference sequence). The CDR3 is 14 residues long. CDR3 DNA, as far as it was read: TGTGCCAGCAGACCAGGGGGCGAGAATCAGCCC. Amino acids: CASRPGGENQP. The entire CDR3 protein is CASRPGGENQPQHF.

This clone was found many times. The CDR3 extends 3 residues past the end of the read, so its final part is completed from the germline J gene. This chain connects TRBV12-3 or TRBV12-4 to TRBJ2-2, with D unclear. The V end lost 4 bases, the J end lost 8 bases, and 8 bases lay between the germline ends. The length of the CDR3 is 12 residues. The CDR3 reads CASSSRVGELFF. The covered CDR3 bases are TGTGCCAGCAGTTCAAGGGTTGGGGAG.

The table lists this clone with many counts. CDR3 bases read: TGTGCCAGCAGCCGGACTCAAGGC. The encoded protein is CASSRTQG. The CDR3 in its entirety is CASSRTQGYTF. V and J are TRBV5-4 and TRBJ1-2; D gene ambiguous. The observed sequence ends 3 residues before the CDR3 terminus, with the missing tail filled in from the germline J gene. The length of the CDR3 is 11 residues. CDR1 SGHNT and CDR2 YYREEE come from the germline V gene (reference sequence).